The T cell receptor (beta chain) described here comes from a study of response to subunit inactivated influenza vaccine. This CDR3 spans 13 amino acids. The germline V gene encodes CDR1 DFQATT and CDR2 SNEGSKA (reference sequence). This clonotype was counted between two and nine times. What it binds is unknown. TCRdb reprocessed the RT-PCR reads with MiXCR, giving one entry per CDR3 protein. Of 550,000 to 800,000 distinct CDR3 sequences detected, about 15% appear once; the ten largest clones hold 6.5% to 8.5%. Study-level findings and limits: There was a suggestion from the authors that each seasonal influenza vaccination recruits few new T cells.

This specimen was PBMCs from blood, taken 14 days before vaccination. The TCR comes from a man aged 50-59 years who received an inactivated influenza vaccine. The V gene is TRBV20-1, the J gene TRBJ2-3, with 8 bases fitting TRBD2. CDR3 sequence (DNA): TGCACGAGCGGGAGAGGGGGCACAGATACGCAGTATTTT. It specifies CTSGRGGTDTQYF.